Included here is one T cell receptor beta chain sequence, with context. The antigen remains unidentified. The entry originates in a study of vaccination and CD4 T cells after COVID-19. Sequenced with the Oncomine TCR Beta short-read assay was DNA taken from cultured CD4+ T cells. TCRdb redid the calling of the PCR reads with MiXCR, one entry per CDR3 protein. In the table there are tens of thousands of distinct CDR3 sequences, 67% of which are singletons. The germline V gene has CDR1 DFQATT and CDR2 SNEGSKA (reference sequence). V dropped 1 base and J dropped 8; count of bases not matched to a gene: 5. This CDR3 spans 13 amino acids. As to treatment: 10-day PBMC culture with coronavirus spike peptide pools or control peptides (ViraFEST assay). Negative nucleocapsid antibody tests before and after vaccination confirmed that healthy vaccine recipients had no prior SARS-CoV-2 infection. Following culture for 10 days, CD4+ T cells were isolated by negative selection.

The receptor was isolated from a human donor who received a COVID-19 vaccine. V gene TRBV20-1 combines with J gene TRBJ1-2, with 9 bases matching TRBD1. The sequencing here drew on CD4+ T cells from blood, cultured in vitro, taken after SARS-CoV-2 vaccination. This chain's CDR3 is CSARANRGRGYTF. CDR3 DNA: TGCAGTGCTAGAGCCAACAGGGGGCGGGGCTACACCTTC.